Here is one TCR beta chain with its context. This record comes from a study of chemoradiotherapy in HPV16-positive cancers. Samples were taken several times over chemoradiotherapy. The CDR3 is made up of 17 amino acids. The germline gives CDR1 SGDLS, CDR2 YYNGEE. Germline trimming cut 0 bases from V and 7 bases from J; bases unmatched to any gene: 10. The assay was immunoSEQ multiplex PCR, and TCRdb's table has in-frame clones only and misses some. This sample has roughly 17,000 clones; over 90% occur once, and the top ten carry roughly 13%. The chain combines TRBV9 with TRBJ2-1; TRBD2 agrees at 10 bases. Material: blood, obtained from a patient who underwent chemoradiotherapy. The source is a human donor with HPV-associated anogenital cancer. The chain's CDR3 is CASSVDPTSGVRNEQFF. CDR3 nucleotide sequence: TGTGCCAGCAGCGTAGACCCTACTAGCGGGGTACGAAATGAGCAGTTCTTC.